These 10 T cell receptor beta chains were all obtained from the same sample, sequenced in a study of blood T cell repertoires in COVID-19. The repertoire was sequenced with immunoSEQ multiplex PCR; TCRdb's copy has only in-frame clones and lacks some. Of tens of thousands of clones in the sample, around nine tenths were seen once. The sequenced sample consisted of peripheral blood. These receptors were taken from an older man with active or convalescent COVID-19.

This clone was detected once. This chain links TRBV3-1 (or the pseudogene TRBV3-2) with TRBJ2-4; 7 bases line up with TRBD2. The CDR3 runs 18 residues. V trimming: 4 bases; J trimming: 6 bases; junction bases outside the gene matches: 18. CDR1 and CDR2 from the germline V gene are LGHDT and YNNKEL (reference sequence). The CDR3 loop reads CASSPTSGTGGGGNIQYF. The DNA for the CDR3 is TGTGCCAGCAGCCCTACCAGCGGGACTGGAGGCGGTGGAAACATTCAGTACTTC.

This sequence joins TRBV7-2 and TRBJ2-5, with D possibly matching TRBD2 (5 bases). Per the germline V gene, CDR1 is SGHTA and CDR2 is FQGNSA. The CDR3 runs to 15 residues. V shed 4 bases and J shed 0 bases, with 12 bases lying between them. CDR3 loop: CASSWRASYQETQYF. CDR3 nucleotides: TGTGCCAGCAGCTGGCGGGCCTCGTACCAAGAGACCCAGTACTTC.

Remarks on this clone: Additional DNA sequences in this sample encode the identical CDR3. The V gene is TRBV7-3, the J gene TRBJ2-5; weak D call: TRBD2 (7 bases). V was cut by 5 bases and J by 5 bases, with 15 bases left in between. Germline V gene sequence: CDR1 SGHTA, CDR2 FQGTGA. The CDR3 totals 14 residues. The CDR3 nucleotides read TGTGCCAGCAGCCGTGGGGGGGCCGAGGAGACCCAGTACTTC. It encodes CASSRGGAEETQYF. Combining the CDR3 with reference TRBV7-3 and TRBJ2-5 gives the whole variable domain GAGVSQTPSNKVTEKGKYVELRCDPISGHTALYWYRQSLGQGPEFLIYFQGTGAADDSGLPNDRFFAVRPEGSVSTLKIQRTERGDSAVYLCASSRGGAEETQYFGPGTRLLVL.

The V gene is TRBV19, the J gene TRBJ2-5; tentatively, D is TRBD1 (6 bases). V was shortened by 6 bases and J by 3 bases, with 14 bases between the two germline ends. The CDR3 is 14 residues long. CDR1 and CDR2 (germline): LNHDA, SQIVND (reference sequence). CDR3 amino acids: CASSSLPGEETQYF. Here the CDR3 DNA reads TGTGCCAGTAGCAGCCTCCCAGGGGAAGAGACCCAGTACTTC.

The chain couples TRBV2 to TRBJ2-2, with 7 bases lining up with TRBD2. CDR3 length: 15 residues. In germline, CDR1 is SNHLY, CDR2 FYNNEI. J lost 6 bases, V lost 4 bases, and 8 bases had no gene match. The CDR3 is CASSAPRGGAGELFF. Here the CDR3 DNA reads TGTGCCAGCAGTGCTCCGCGGGGAGGGGCCGGGGAGCTGTTTTTT.

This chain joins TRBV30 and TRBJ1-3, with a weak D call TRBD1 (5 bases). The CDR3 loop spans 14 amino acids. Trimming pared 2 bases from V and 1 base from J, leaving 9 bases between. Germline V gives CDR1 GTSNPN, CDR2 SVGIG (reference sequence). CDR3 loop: CAWSQGFSGNTIYF. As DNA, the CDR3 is TGTGCCTGGAGTCAGGGATTTTCTGGAAACACCATATATTTT.

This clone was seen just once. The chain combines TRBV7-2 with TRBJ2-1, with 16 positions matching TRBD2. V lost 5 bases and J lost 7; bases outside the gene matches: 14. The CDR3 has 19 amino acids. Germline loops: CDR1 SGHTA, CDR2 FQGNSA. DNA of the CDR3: TGTGCCAGCAGCCGCGACGCCGGGGGACTAGCGGGAGGGCGAAATGAGCAGTTCTTC. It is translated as CASSRDAGGLAGGRNEQFF.

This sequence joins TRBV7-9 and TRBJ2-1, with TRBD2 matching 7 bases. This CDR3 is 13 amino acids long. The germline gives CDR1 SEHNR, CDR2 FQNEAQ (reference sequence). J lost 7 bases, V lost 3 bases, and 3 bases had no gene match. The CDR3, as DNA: TGTGCCAGCAGCTTCCGGGGGGTGAATGAGCAGTTCTTC. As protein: CASSFRGVNEQFF.

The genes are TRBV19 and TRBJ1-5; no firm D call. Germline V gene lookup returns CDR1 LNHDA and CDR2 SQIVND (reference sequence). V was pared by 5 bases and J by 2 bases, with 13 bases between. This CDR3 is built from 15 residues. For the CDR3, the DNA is TGTGCCAGTAGTCCCCGCCCGGGTGGCAATCAGCCCCAGCATTTT. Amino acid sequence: CASSPRPGGNQPQHF.

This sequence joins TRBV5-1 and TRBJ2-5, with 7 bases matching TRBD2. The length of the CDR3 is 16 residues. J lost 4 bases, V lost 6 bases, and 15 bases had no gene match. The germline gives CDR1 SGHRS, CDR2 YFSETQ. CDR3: CASNDMAGVAGETQYF. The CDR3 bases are TGCGCCAGCAACGACATGGCGGGAGTAGCTGGAGAGACCCAGTACTTC.